This T cell receptor beta chain was captured by sequencing in a study of PD-1 blockade in classical Hodgkin lymphoma. Every single patient, without exception, relapsed after autologous stem cell transplantation, and brentuximab vedotin exposure varied. Sequenced by immunoSEQ multiplex PCR; TCRdb stores in-frame clones only, minus some. The data show 11,000 or so clones, around 75% seen once. Trimming took off 7 bases at V and 3 bases at J, with 12 bases between the two ends. Per germline, CDR1 MNHEY and CDR2 SMNVEV (reference sequence). The CDR3 runs 13 residues. Findings and caveats of the study: Before treatment, TCR diversity in newly diagnosed patients was reportedly lower than in healthy donors. Complete responders entered with baseline diversity on par with newly diagnosed patients, the results showed. Although disease activity or prior therapy may be involved, causes of the repertoire differences remain undefined.

To note about this clone: Its antigen is unidentified.

V gene TRBV27 combines with J gene TRBJ1-2; D possibly corresponds to TRBD1 (6 bases). Sequenced material: peripheral blood mononuclear cells (PBMCs), taken at baseline. The TCR comes from a human donor with classical Hodgkin lymphoma. The CDR3 nucleotides are TGTGCCAGCAAACAGGGTCGCGACTATGGCTACACCTTC. This sequence encodes CASKQGRDYGYTF.